This T cell receptor (beta chain) was sequenced in a study of blood T cell repertoires in COVID-19. Assay used: immunoSEQ multiplex PCR; TCRdb lists only in-frame clones, some missing. The sample holds about 89,000 clones, 65% to 85% seen once. Germline values: CDR1 LGHNT, CDR2 FRNRAP. Trimming took off 2 bases at V and 8 bases at J, with 9 bases between the two ends. This CDR3 is 12 amino acids long. This receptor was obtained from a man aged 65 to 79 with COVID-19, enrolled during active disease. V usage is TRBV12-5 and J usage is TRBJ1-1; tentatively, D is TRBD1 (5 bases). The sequenced sample was peripheral blood. CDR3 in amino acids: CASGLPPGEAFF. Written as DNA, the CDR3 is TGTGCTAGTGGTTTGCCACCAGGGGAAGCTTTCTTT. The whole variable domain, remainder taken from reference TRBV12-5 and TRBJ1-1, is DARVTQTPRHKVTEMGQEVTMRCQPILGHNTVFWYRQTMMQGLELLAYFRNRAPLDDSGMPKDRFSAEMPDATLATLKIQPSEPRDSAVYFCASGLPPGEAFFGQGTRLTVV.